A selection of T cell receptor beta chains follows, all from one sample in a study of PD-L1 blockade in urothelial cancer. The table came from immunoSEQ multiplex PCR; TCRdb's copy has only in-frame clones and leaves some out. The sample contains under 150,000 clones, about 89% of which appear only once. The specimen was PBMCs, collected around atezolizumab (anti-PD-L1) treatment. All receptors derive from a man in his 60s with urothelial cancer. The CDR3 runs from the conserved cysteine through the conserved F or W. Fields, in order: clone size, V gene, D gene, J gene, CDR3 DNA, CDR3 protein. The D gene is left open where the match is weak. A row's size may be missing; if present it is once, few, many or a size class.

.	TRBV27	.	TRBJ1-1	TGTGCCAGCAGTTTACGCCCCCAGGGGCTGACTGAAGCTTTCTTT	CASSLRPQGLTEAFF
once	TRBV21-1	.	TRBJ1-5	TGTGCCAGCAGCGGAGGGACAGGTCTCAATCAGCCCCAGCATTTT	CASSGGTGLNQPQHF
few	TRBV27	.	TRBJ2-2	TGTGCCAGCAGTCCCCCGGGATTCACCGGGGAGCTGTTTTTT	CASSPPGFTGELFF
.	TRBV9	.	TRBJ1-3	TGTGCCAGCAGCGTAGGAGTCGTATCTGGAAACACCATATATTTT	CASSVGVVSGNTIYF
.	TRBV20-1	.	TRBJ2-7	TGCAGTGCTAGAGTCGGAGGCGAGCAGTACTTC	CSARVGGEQYF
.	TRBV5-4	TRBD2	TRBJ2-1	TGTGCCAGCAGCTTGAGAGCGGGAGGGCCCTATGAGCAGTTCTTC	CASSLRAGGPYEQFF
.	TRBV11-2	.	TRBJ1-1	TGTGCCAGCAGGAGACAGAACACTGAAGCTTTCTTT	CASRRQNTEAFF
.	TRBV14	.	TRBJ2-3	TGTGCCAGCGCGGGTTTCACCACAGATACGCAGTATTTT	CASAGFTTDTQYF
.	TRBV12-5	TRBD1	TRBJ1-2	TGTGCTAGTGGGACAGGGGGGGCTTATGGCTACACCTTC	CASGTGGAYGYTF
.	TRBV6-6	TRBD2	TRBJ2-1	TGTGCCAGCATTGACGGGACTAGCGGTTTCAATGAGCAGTTCTTC	CASIDGTSGFNEQFF
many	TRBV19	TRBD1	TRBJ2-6	TGTGCCAGTAGTCGCCGGACAGGGTCAGCAGGAGGGGCCAACGTCCTGACTTTC	CASSRRTGSAGGANVLTF
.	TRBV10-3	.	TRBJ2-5	TGTGCCGCGGGACCGGCGGGCGGGGTAGAGACCCAGTACTTC	CAAGPAGGVETQYF
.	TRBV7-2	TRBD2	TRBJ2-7	TGTGCCAGCAGAACGCGGGGGGGCTACGAGCAGTACTTC	CASRTRGGYEQYF